This T cell receptor beta chain was documented in a study of blood T cell repertoires in COVID-19. Germline V gene lookup returns CDR1 SNHLY and CDR2 FYNNEI. The trim removed 5 bases at V and 3 bases at J, leaving 3 bases unmatched. The CDR3 is made up of 13 amino acids. Clones were read by immunoSEQ multiplex PCR, and TCRdb kept only the in-frame ones, dropping some. The data show some 170,000 clones, with roughly 86% seen just once and under 5% held by the top ten. The source is a woman in her sixties who had recovered from COVID-19. Sequencing was performed on peripheral blood. The genes are TRBV2 and TRBJ2-7; the match to TRBD1 covers 8 bases. CDR3 protein: CASSKTGGYEQYF. Written as DNA, the CDR3 is TGTGCCAGCAGTAAAACAGGGGGCTACGAGCAGTACTTC.